A selection of T cell receptor beta chains follows, all from one sample in a study of a mutant IDH1 vaccine in newly diagnosed glioma. Here immunoSEQ multiplex PCR was the method, and the copy in TCRdb shows in-frame clones only, minus some. There are approximately 62,000 clones in the sample; around 84% occur only once, and less than 5% lies in the top ten. Their antigen targets remain unknown. This sample comprised PBMCs, obtained from a glioma patient whose treatment included an IDH1 peptide vaccine. The receptors shown here come from a man aged 30 to 39 with glioma. Both conserved end residues are part of each CDR3. The order of the fields is D gene, clone size, V gene, J gene, CDR3 DNA, CDR3 protein. The D gene is left open where the match is weak. Size is stated for part of the rows, as once, few or many counts, or as a class when the clone is expanded.

d_gene: TRBD1; abundance: once; v_gene: TRBV4-1; j_gene: TRBJ1-6; CDR3nt: TGCGCCAGCAGCCGGGGACAGGGGCGGAATTCACCCCTCCACTTT; CDR3aa: CASSRGQGRNSPLHF
d_gene: NA; abundance: NA; v_gene: TRBV5-6; j_gene: TRBJ2-7; CDR3nt: TGTGCCAGCAGCTCTCCCCAGCTGGACAGCTACGAGCAGTACTTC; CDR3aa: CASSSPQLDSYEQYF
d_gene: TRBD1; abundance: NA; v_gene: TRBV6-5; j_gene: TRBJ2-1; CDR3nt: TGTGCCAGCAGTCCGGACAGGTACAATGAGCAGTTCTTC; CDR3aa: CASSPDRYNEQFF
d_gene: NA; abundance: NA; v_gene: TRBV28; j_gene: TRBJ2-7; CDR3nt: TGTGCCTCCACCCCGGGATCCATATACGAGCAGTACTTC; CDR3aa: CASTPGSIYEQYF
d_gene: TRBD1; abundance: NA; v_gene: TRBV2; j_gene: TRBJ1-4; CDR3nt: TGTGCCAGCAGCCGATTGGACAGGGTAGGCTCAACTAATGAAAAACTGTTTTTT; CDR3aa: CASSRLDRVGSTNEKLFF
d_gene: NA; abundance: NA; v_gene: TRBV19; j_gene: TRBJ2-7; CDR3nt: TGTGCCAGTAGTCCGGGGGCGGGCTACGAGCAGTACTTC; CDR3aa: CASSPGAGYEQYF
d_gene: TRBD1; abundance: NA; v_gene: TRBV15; j_gene: TRBJ2-5; CDR3nt: TGTGCCACCAGCAGAGACCCTCCCGACAGGGGTTTTTACAAAGAGACCCAGTACTTC; CDR3aa: CATSRDPPDRGFYKETQYF
d_gene: TRBD1; abundance: NA; v_gene: TRBV15; j_gene: TRBJ2-2; CDR3nt: TGTGCCACCAGCAGAGACAGGGGGACCACCGGGGAGCTGTTTTTT; CDR3aa: CATSRDRGTTGELFF
d_gene: NA; abundance: NA; v_gene: TRBV5-4; j_gene: TRBJ1-1; CDR3nt: TGTGCCAGCAGATCGGCCAAAAAGAACACTGAAGCTTTCTTT; CDR3aa: CASRSAKKNTEAFF
d_gene: NA; abundance: NA; v_gene: TRBV7-8; j_gene: TRBJ2-5; CDR3nt: TGTGCCAGCAGCTTAGTAGGCAGGGGTGGGACCCAGTACTTC; CDR3aa: CASSLVGRGGTQYF
d_gene: NA; abundance: NA; v_gene: TRBV5-1; j_gene: TRBJ1-1; CDR3nt: TGCGCCAGCAGCACTGGACAGTGTTCGCCTGAAGCTTTCTTT; CDR3aa: CASSTGQCSPEAFF
d_gene: NA; abundance: NA; v_gene: TRBV19; j_gene: TRBJ1-4; CDR3nt: TGTGCCAGTAGTATGTCGGGAACAGCCAGTAATGAAAAACTGTTTTTT; CDR3aa: CASSMSGTASNEKLFF
d_gene: NA; abundance: NA; v_gene: TRBV27; j_gene: TRBJ2-5; CDR3nt: TGTGCCAGCACGGGGGGCAGGTTTGAGACCCAGTACTTC; CDR3aa: CASTGGRFETQYF
d_gene: TRBD1; abundance: NA; v_gene: TRBV19; j_gene: TRBJ1-5; CDR3nt: TGTGCCAGTAGTACCTGGACAGGGGGCAATCAGCCCCAGCATTTT; CDR3aa: CASSTWTGGNQPQHF
d_gene: NA; abundance: NA; v_gene: TRBV10-2; j_gene: TRBJ1-1; CDR3nt: TGCGCCCGCAGTGAGCAGATAACTGAAGCTTTCTTT; CDR3aa: CARSEQITEAFF
d_gene: NA; abundance: NA; v_gene: TRBV6-6; j_gene: TRBJ1-3; CDR3nt: TGTGCCAGCATAAATGGAAACACCATATATTTT; CDR3aa: CASINGNTIYF
d_gene: TRBD2; abundance: NA; v_gene: TRBV27; j_gene: TRBJ2-7; CDR3nt: TGTGCCAGCAGTTTTGCAGCGGGGGGATCCTACGAGCAGTACTTC; CDR3aa: CASSFAAGGSYEQYF
d_gene: NA; abundance: NA; v_gene: TRBV25-1; j_gene: TRBJ1-1; CDR3nt: TGTGCCAGCAGTGAATTTTTTAGGGGGTCTTATACTGAAGCTTTCTTT; CDR3aa: CASSEFFRGSYTEAFF
d_gene: NA; abundance: NA; v_gene: TRBV7-2; j_gene: TRBJ1-1; CDR3nt: TGTGCCAGCAGCTTAGCAGCAGTGAACACTGAAGCTTTCTTT; CDR3aa: CASSLAAVNTEAFF
d_gene: NA; abundance: NA; v_gene: TRBV5-1; j_gene: TRBJ1-1; CDR3nt: TGCGCCAGCAGCTTGGCCCTCCTGGACACTGAAGCTTTCTTT; CDR3aa: CASSLALLDTEAFF
d_gene: NA; abundance: NA; v_gene: TRBV7-9; j_gene: TRBJ2-7; CDR3nt: TGTGCCAGCAGCCGATTATGGGAGCAGTACTTC; CDR3aa: CASSRLWEQYF
d_gene: NA; abundance: NA; v_gene: TRBV19; j_gene: TRBJ2-1; CDR3nt: TGTGCCAGTAGTATAAACGACTTGTACAATGAGCAGTTCTTC; CDR3aa: CASSINDLYNEQFF
d_gene: NA; abundance: NA; v_gene: TRBV9; j_gene: TRBJ1-1; CDR3nt: TGTGCCAGCAGCGGGACCCCGGACACAGAGTTGAACACTGAAGCTTTCTTT; CDR3aa: CASSGTPDTELNTEAFF
d_gene: NA; abundance: NA; v_gene: TRBV11-2; j_gene: TRBJ1-1; CDR3nt: TGTGCCAGCAGCAGTCGGGGGACCAACACTGAAGCTTTCTTT; CDR3aa: CASSSRGTNTEAFF
d_gene: TRBD2; abundance: NA; v_gene: TRBV10-1; j_gene: TRBJ2-1; CDR3nt: TGCGCCAGCGCCCGGGGGGGCCGGAATGAGCAGTTCTTC; CDR3aa: CASARGGRNEQFF
d_gene: NA; abundance: NA; v_gene: TRBV10-1; j_gene: TRBJ1-1; CDR3nt: TGCGCCAGCAGTGATCAGGGAGAGGACACTGAAGCTTTCTTT; CDR3aa: CASSDQGEDTEAFF
d_gene: TRBD2; abundance: NA; v_gene: TRBV28; j_gene: TRBJ2-5; CDR3nt: TGTGCCAGCAGTTTTTTGACTAGCGGGGGGGCCGAGACCCAGTACTTC; CDR3aa: CASSFLTSGGAETQYF
d_gene: NA; abundance: once; v_gene: TRBV7-9; j_gene: TRBJ1-1; CDR3nt: TGTGCCACCCCGGAAATTTCGACAGGGAACACTGAAGCTTTCTTT; CDR3aa: CATPEISTGNTEAFF
d_gene: NA; abundance: NA; v_gene: TRBV5-4; j_gene: TRBJ2-7; CDR3nt: TGTGCCAGCAGCTCAGGTCTTAGGGGATACGAGCAGTACTTC; CDR3aa: CASSSGLRGYEQYF
d_gene: TRBD1; abundance: NA; v_gene: TRBV10-3; j_gene: TRBJ1-2; CDR3nt: TGTGCCATCAGGCCACAGGGGGCGTGGGACTATGGCTACACCTTC; CDR3aa: CAIRPQGAWDYGYTF
d_gene: NA; abundance: NA; v_gene: TRBV5-4; j_gene: TRBJ1-3; CDR3nt: TGTGCCAGCAGCTTGGTTGGAGGGCGCAGAAACACCATATATTTT; CDR3aa: CASSLVGGRRNTIYF
d_gene: TRBD1; abundance: NA; v_gene: TRBV2; j_gene: TRBJ1-1; CDR3nt: TGTGCCAGCAGAGGACAGGGGGTCGGCACTGAAGCTTTCTTT; CDR3aa: CASRGQGVGTEAFF
d_gene: TRBD1; abundance: NA; v_gene: TRBV5-4; j_gene: TRBJ1-2; CDR3nt: TGTGCCAGCAGCTCCGGGACAGGGTACTATGGCTACACCTTC; CDR3aa: CASSSGTGYYGYTF
d_gene: TRBD2; abundance: NA; v_gene: TRBV12-5; j_gene: TRBJ2-7; CDR3nt: TGTGCTAGTGGCCCCCCTTTGGGAGGGACGTGGTGCTCCTACGAGCAGTACTTC; CDR3aa: CASGPPLGGTWCSYEQYF
d_gene: TRBD2; abundance: NA; v_gene: TRBV5-1; j_gene: TRBJ2-3; CDR3nt: TGCGCCAGCAGCGTATCTAGCGGGGGTGATACGCAGTATTTT; CDR3aa: CASSVSSGGDTQYF
d_gene: NA; abundance: few; v_gene: TRBV14; j_gene: TRBJ2-7; CDR3nt: TGTGCCAGCAGCCAAGAGGGTGAGGAGGCCGTATGGTACGAGCAGTACTTC; CDR3aa: CASSQEGEEAVWYEQYF
d_gene: NA; abundance: NA; v_gene: TRBV18; j_gene: TRBJ1-2; CDR3nt: TGTGCCAGCTCACCCCGAGGAGGGGAAGGCTACACCTTC; CDR3aa: CASSPRGGEGYTF
d_gene: NA; abundance: NA; v_gene: TRBV19; j_gene: TRBJ1-1; CDR3nt: TGTGCCAGTAGCCCAGGGTGGGTTCAGGCTGAAGCTTTCTTT; CDR3aa: CASSPGWVQAEAFF
d_gene: NA; abundance: NA; v_gene: TRBV5-1; j_gene: TRBJ2-7; CDR3nt: TGCGCCAGCAGCTTGGAAGGGACCTACGAGCAGTACTTC; CDR3aa: CASSLEGTYEQYF
d_gene: NA; abundance: NA; v_gene: TRBV27; j_gene: TRBJ2-1; CDR3nt: TGTGCCAGCAGTTTGGGGGCAGGGTACTACAATGAGCAGTTCTTC; CDR3aa: CASSLGAGYYNEQFF
d_gene: NA; abundance: NA; v_gene: TRBV2; j_gene: TRBJ2-7; CDR3nt: TGTGCCAGCAGCTTGCGGCTCAGGATGCGGGGCAACGAGCAGTACTTC; CDR3aa: CASSLRLRMRGNEQYF
d_gene: NA; abundance: NA; v_gene: TRBV15; j_gene: TRBJ2-7; CDR3nt: TGTGCCACCAGTCATGCGGGACTCCTTCCCTACGAGCAGTACTTC; CDR3aa: CATSHAGLLPYEQYF
d_gene: NA; abundance: NA; v_gene: TRBV7-2; j_gene: TRBJ1-2; CDR3nt: TGTGCCAGCAGCTTAGCCCATAAGGTGGGGTATGGCTACACCTTC; CDR3aa: CASSLAHKVGYGYTF
d_gene: NA; abundance: NA; v_gene: TRBV13; j_gene: TRBJ2-1; CDR3nt: TGTGCCAGCAGCTTAAGGGGGGGCCCTTACAATGAGCAGTTCTTC; CDR3aa: CASSLRGGPYNEQFF
d_gene: TRBD1; abundance: few; v_gene: TRBV19; j_gene: TRBJ1-5; CDR3nt: TGTGCCAGTAGTACCGCAACGGACAGGGGCAATCAGCCCCAGCATTTT; CDR3aa: CASSTATDRGNQPQHF
d_gene: NA; abundance: once; v_gene: TRBV9; j_gene: TRBJ1-2; CDR3nt: TGTGCCAGCAGCGTCACCCCCGGACAGCTCTATGGCTACACCTTC; CDR3aa: CASSVTPGQLYGYTF
d_gene: NA; abundance: NA; v_gene: TRBV4-1; j_gene: TRBJ2-1; CDR3nt: TGCGCCAGCAGCCCCATGCTCGGGGGGCGGTCCTACAATGAGCAGTTCTTC; CDR3aa: CASSPMLGGRSYNEQFF
d_gene: TRBD1; abundance: few; v_gene: TRBV10-3; j_gene: TRBJ1-1; CDR3nt: TGTGCCATCAGGGCGGGGGACAGGGAAGCTTTCTTT; CDR3aa: CAIRAGDREAFF
d_gene: NA; abundance: NA; v_gene: TRBV29-1; j_gene: TRBJ1-2; CDR3nt: TGCAGCGTGAGGGGAGGAAACTATGGCTACACCTTC; CDR3aa: CSVRGGNYGYTF
d_gene: TRBD1; abundance: NA; v_gene: TRBV10-3; j_gene: TRBJ1-1; CDR3nt: TGTGCCATCAGTGCGCGGGACAGGGGGCGAACTGAAGCTTTCTTT; CDR3aa: CAISARDRGRTEAFF
d_gene: TRBD2; abundance: NA; v_gene: TRBV5-4; j_gene: TRBJ2-5; CDR3nt: TGTGCCAGCAGCCGCGGGGGGGCCAGAGAGACCCAGTACTTC; CDR3aa: CASSRGGARETQYF
d_gene: TRBD1; abundance: NA; v_gene: TRBV11-2; j_gene: TRBJ1-6; CDR3nt: TGTGCCAGCAGCCCAGGGGGGAGGCAGGGGATAAATAATTCACCCCTCCACTTT; CDR3aa: CASSPGGRQGINNSPLHF
d_gene: NA; abundance: NA; v_gene: TRBV5-1; j_gene: TRBJ1-4; CDR3nt: TGCGCCAGCAGTTCCGAGGGGGGCACTAGCAAACTGTTTTTT; CDR3aa: CASSSEGGTSKLFF
d_gene: NA; abundance: NA; v_gene: TRBV28; j_gene: TRBJ1-3; CDR3nt: TGTGCCAGCAGTGGGCGGGCTGGGGCCTCTGGAAACACCATATATTTT; CDR3aa: CASSGRAGASGNTIYF
d_gene: TRBD2; abundance: NA; v_gene: TRBV15; j_gene: TRBJ2-3; CDR3nt: TGTGCCACCAGCAGAGATAGAAGCGGGGGGCCAGATACGCAGTATTTT; CDR3aa: CATSRDRSGGPDTQYF
d_gene: TRBD2; abundance: NA; v_gene: TRBV5-1; j_gene: TRBJ2-3; CDR3nt: TGCGCCAGCAGCTCCTCGACTAGCGGGGATACGCAGTATTTT; CDR3aa: CASSSSTSGDTQYF
d_gene: TRBD1; abundance: NA; v_gene: TRBV19; j_gene: TRBJ2-5; CDR3nt: TGTGCCAGTAGTAAAAGTCGGGACAGGGGGTGGGAGACCCAGTACTTC; CDR3aa: CASSKSRDRGWETQYF
d_gene: NA; abundance: NA; v_gene: TRBV30; j_gene: TRBJ2-7; CDR3nt: TGTGCCTGGAGTGAGGGTTACGAGCAGTACTTC; CDR3aa: CAWSEGYEQYF
d_gene: NA; abundance: NA; v_gene: TRBV5-5; j_gene: TRBJ2-7; CDR3nt: TGTGCCAGCAGCTTGATGGGGACACTCTCCTACGAGCAGTACTTC; CDR3aa: CASSLMGTLSYEQYF